The source of this TCR beta chain is a study of Ad26.COV2.S vaccination and SARS-CoV-2 variants. TCRdb's copy holds only in-frame clones and misses some; the assay was immunoSEQ multiplex PCR. The sample has 440,000 or so clones; about 88% are singletons. Treatment here: roughly 19 received Ad26.COV2.S at low or high dose, single or two shots; roughly five received placebo; per-sample allocation not given. The samples date from day 63 after the first vaccine or placebo injection. The CDR3 contains 20 residues. The gene calls are TRBV1 and TRBJ1-1. TRBV1 is a recognized pseudogene. The TCR comes from a person aged 18-60 years who received the Ad26.COV2.S COVID-19 vaccine or a placebo. Sample: peripheral blood, taken in a trial of Ad26.COV2.S vaccine versus placebo. In DNA, the CDR3 is TGCACCAGCAGCCAAGTTATCGGCAGGGAGGTGCCCTATATGAACACTGAAGCTTTCTTT. Translated, it gives CTSSQVIGREVPYMNTEAFF.